This T cell receptor (beta chain) comes out of a study of T-cell reconstitution after alpha-beta-depleted transplantation in children. Study-level results: Day-60 TCRbeta diversity that was high in some patients was derived from surviving recipient T cells and thymic progenitors. Most T-cell counts and diversity one year after the transplant came from T cells that were newly produced. Alpha-beta T cells present about two months after transplant were reported to originate from several hundred expanded graft clones.

This clonotype was picked up a small number of times. Its antigen is undetermined. A TCRbeta library incorporating unique molecular identifiers was prepared. MiXCR, run by TCRdb on the PCR reads, gives a single entry per CDR3 protein. The sample consists of around 450,000 distinct CDR3 sequences, 43% of them appearing once. With 2 bases removed from V and 7 bases from J, the gap between germline ends came to 12 bases. Germline V gives CDR1 MNHEY, CDR2 SVGAGI. The CDR3 spans 14 residues. Sequencing was performed on PBMCs, taken before TCRalphabeta/CD19-depleted stem cell transplant. The chain uses TRBV6-5 and TRBJ2-1; D is possibly TRBD1 (5 bases). This TCR was sampled from a girl under 10 years old with aplastic anemia, due to receive a stem cell transplant. The CDR3 is CASSYRQPPNEQFF. The CDR3 coding sequence is TGTGCCAGCAGTTACAGACAGCCCCCGAATGAGCAGTTCTTC.